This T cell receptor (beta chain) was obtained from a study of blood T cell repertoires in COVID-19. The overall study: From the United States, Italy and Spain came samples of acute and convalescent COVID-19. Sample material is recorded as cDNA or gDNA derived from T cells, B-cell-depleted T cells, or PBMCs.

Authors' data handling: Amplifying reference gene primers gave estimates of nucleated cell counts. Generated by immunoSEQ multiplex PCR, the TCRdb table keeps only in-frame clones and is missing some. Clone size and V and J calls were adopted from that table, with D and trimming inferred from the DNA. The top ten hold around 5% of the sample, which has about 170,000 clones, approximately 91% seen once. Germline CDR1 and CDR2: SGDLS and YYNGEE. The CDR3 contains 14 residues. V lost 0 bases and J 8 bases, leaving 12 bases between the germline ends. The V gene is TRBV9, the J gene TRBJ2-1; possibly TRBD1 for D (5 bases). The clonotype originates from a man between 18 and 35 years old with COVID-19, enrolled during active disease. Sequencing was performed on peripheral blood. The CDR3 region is CASSVGSGSDEQFF. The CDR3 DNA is TGTGCCAGCAGCGTAGGATCAGGGTCGGATGAGCAGTTCTTC.